Reported below is one TCR beta chain. As yet, its antigen is unknown. Each patient with chemo-refractory metastatic non-small-cell lung cancer was treated with focal radiation plus CTLA-4 blockade using ipilimumab. The CDR3 contains 14 residues. CDR1 SGHRS and CDR2 YFSETQ come from the germline V gene. J was trimmed by 5 bases and V by 4 bases; bases with no gene match: 3. The method was immunoSEQ multiplex PCR; TCRdb's version includes in-frame clones alone and lacks a portion of them. The repertoire holds tens of thousands of clones, with over 60% as singletons. The sample belongs to a study of radiotherapy plus CTLA-4 blockade in lung cancer. Across the study: Disease control reached 31%, with objective responses in 15% to 20%. Study-level results: Some TCR clones had been derived from tumors. These clones expanded in peripheral blood after radiotherapy plus ipilimumab.

The chain is built from TRBV5-1 and TRBJ2-2; TRBD1 aligns across 9 bases. The clonotype originates from a human donor with non-small cell lung cancer that progressed on radiotherapy plus ipilimumab. The sample consisted of peripheral blood, taken from a patient treated with radiotherapy plus ipilimumab. The CDR3: CASSGDRVTGELFF. The CDR3 DNA sequence: TGCGCCAGCAGCGGGGACAGGGTAACCGGGGAGCTGTTTTTT. The full variable domain, with the rest looked up from reference TRBV5-1 and TRBJ2-2, is KAGVTQTPRYLIKTRGQQVTLSCSPISGHRSVSWYQQTPGQGLQFLFEYFSETQRNKGNFPGRFSGRQFSNSRSEMNVSTLELGDSALYLCASSGDRVTGELFFGEGSRLTVL.